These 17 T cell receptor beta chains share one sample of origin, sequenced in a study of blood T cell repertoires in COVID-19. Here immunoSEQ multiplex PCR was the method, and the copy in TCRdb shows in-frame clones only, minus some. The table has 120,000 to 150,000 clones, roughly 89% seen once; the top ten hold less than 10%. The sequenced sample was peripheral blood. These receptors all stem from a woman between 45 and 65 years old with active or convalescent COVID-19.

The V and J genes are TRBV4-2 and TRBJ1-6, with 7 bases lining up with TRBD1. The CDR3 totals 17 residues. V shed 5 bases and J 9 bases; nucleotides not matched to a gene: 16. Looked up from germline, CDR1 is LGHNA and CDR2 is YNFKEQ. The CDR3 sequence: CASSEGTGTVVGSPLHF. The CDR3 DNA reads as TGTGCCAGCAGCGAGGGGACCGGGACAGTGGTAGGTTCACCCCTCCACTTT.

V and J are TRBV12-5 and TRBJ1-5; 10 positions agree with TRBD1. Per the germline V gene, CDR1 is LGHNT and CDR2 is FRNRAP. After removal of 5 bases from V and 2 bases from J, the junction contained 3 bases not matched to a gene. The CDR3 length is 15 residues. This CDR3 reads CASGRDRGGNQPQHF. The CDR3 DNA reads TGTGCTAGTGGTAGGGACAGGGGTGGCAATCAGCCCCAGCATTTT.

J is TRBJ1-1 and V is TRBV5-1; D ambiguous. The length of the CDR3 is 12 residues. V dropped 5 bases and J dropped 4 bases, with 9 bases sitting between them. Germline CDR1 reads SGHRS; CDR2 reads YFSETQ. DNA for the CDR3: TGCGCCAGCAGGTCCATTAGCACTGAAGCTTTCTTT. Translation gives CASRSISTEAFF.

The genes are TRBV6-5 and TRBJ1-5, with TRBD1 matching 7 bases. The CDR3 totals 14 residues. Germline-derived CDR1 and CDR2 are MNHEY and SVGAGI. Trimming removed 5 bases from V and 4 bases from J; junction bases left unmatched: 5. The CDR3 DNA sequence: TGTGCCAGCAGTCAGGGACAGAGAAATCAGCCCCAGCATTTT. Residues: CASSQGQRNQPQHF.

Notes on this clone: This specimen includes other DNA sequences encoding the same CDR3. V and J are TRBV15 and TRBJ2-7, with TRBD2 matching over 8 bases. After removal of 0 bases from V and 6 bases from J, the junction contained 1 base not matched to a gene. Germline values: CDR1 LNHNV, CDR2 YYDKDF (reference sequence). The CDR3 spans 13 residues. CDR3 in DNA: TGTGCCACCAGCAGAGATCGGGGGGGCGAGCAGTACTTC. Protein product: CATSRDRGGEQYF.

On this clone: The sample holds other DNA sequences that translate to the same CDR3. CDR3 in amino acids: CASSLTQGDNEQFF. CDR3 bases: TGTGCCAGCAGCTTAACCCAGGGCGACAATGAGCAGTTCTTC. The rearrangement joins TRBV7-9 to TRBJ2-1, with D possibly TRBD1 on 5 matching bases. From germline, CDR1 is SEHNR and CDR2 FQNEAQ (reference sequence). The ends were cut back, 2 bases at V and 5 bases at J, with 10 bases in the middle. The CDR3 consists of 14 residues.

The CDR3 nucleotides read TGTGCCAGCAGCCGAGAGGGAAGGGTAAGCCCCCCTTCACCCCTCCACTTT. It is translated as CASSREGRVSPPSPLHF. The chain is built from TRBV27 and TRBJ1-6, with no clear D. Germline-derived CDR1 and CDR2 are MNHEY and SMNVEV (reference sequence). The CDR3 runs 17 residues. The V gene lost 6 bases and the J gene lost 9 bases, with 24 bases spanning the gap.

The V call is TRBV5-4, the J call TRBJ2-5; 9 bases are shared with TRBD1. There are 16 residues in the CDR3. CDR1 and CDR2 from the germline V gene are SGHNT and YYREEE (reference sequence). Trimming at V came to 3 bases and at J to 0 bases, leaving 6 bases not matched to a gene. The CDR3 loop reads CASSSRDREDQETQYF. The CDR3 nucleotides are TGTGCCAGCAGCTCCCGGGACAGGGAAGACCAAGAGACCCAGTACTTC.

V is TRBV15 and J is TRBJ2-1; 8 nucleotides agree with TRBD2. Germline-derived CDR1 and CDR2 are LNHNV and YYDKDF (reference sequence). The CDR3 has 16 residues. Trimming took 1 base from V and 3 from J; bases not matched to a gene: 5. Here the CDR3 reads CATSRVPGLGYNEQFF. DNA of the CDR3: TGTGCCACCAGCAGAGTACCGGGACTAGGCTACAATGAGCAGTTCTTC.

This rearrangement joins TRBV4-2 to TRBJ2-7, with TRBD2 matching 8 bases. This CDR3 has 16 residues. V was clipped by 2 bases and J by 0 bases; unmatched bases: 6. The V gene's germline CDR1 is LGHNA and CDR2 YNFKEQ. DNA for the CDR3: TGTGCCAGCAGCCAACCTAGCGGGCCCGACTCCTACGAGCAGTACTTC. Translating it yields CASSQPSGPDSYEQYF.

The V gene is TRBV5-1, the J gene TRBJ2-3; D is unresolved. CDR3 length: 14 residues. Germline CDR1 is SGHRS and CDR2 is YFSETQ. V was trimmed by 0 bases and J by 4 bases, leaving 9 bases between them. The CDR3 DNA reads TGCGCCAGCAGCTTGGGTGTAGATGCAGATACGCAGTATTTT. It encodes CASSLGVDADTQYF.

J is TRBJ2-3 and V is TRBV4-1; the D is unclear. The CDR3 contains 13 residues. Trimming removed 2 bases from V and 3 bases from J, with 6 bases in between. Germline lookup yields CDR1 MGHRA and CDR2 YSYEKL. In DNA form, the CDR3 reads TGCGCCAGCAGCCAACAAGAGACAGATACGCAGTATTTT. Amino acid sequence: CASSQQETDTQYF.

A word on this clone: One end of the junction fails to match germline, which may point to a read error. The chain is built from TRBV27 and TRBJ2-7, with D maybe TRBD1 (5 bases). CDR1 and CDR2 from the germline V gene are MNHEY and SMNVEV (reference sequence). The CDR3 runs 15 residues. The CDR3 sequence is CASNRRAGISHEQYF. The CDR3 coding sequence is TGTGCCAGCAACCGCCGGGCAGGGATCTCCCACGAGCAGTACTTC.

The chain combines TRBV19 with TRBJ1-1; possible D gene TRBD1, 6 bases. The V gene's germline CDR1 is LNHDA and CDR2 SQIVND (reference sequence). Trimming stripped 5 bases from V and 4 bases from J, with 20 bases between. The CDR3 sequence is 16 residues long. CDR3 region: CASSRGGGTASTEAFF. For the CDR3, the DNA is TGTGCCAGTAGTCGCGGGGGGGGCACCGCGTCCACTGAAGCTTTCTTT.

The CDR3 reads CASSLFSEGTDTQYF. In nucleotides, the CDR3 is TGCGCCAGCAGCTTGTTTTCGGAGGGCACAGATACGCAGTATTTT. The rearrangement links TRBV5-1 to TRBJ2-3; possible D gene TRBD2, 5 bases. The CDR3 extends over 15 amino acids. Trimming shortened V by 1 base and J by 1 base, and 10 bases separated the two germline ends. Germline loops: CDR1 SGHRS, CDR2 YFSETQ.

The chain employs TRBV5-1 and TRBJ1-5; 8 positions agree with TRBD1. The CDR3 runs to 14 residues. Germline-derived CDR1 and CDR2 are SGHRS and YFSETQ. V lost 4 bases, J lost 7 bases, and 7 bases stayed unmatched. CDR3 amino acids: CASSPDREGQPQHF. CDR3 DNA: TGCGCCAGCAGCCCGGACAGGGAAGGGCAGCCCCAGCATTTT.

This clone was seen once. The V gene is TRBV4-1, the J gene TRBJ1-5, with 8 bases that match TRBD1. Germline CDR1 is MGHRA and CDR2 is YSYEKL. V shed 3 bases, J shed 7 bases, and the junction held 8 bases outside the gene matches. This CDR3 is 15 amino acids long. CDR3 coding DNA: TGCGCCAGCAGCCATATGGACAGGGAAGTCCAGCCCCAGCATTTT. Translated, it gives CASSHMDREVQPQHF.